One sample yielded the 26 T cell receptor beta chains listed below, sequenced in a study of blood T cells in healthy people across ages. Combining a sample-barcoded 5' primer with a J-beta primer mix, a second PCR ran for roughly 7 to 12 cycles. TCRdb analysed the 5' RACE reads with MiXCR anew, one entry per CDR3 protein. The table lists 1.8 million or so distinct CDR3 sequences, about two fifths of them singletons. The sequenced material came from blood. The receptors shown here come from a human donor in good health.

This clonotype was seen repeatedly, ten times or more. The V call is TRBV29-1, the J call TRBJ2-1; 10 nucleotides line up with TRBD2. V trimming: 5 bases; J trimming: 0 bases; junction bases outside the gene matches: 10. This CDR3 contains 17 residues. Germline V gene data show CDR1 as SQVTM and CDR2 as ANQGSEA. The CDR3 DNA reads as TGCAGCGTTTGGGCTAGCGGGGGACAGAGCTCCTACAATGAGCAGTTCTTC. It specifies CSVWASGGQSSYNEQFF.

This chain links TRBV2 with TRBJ1-1; D is possibly TRBD1 (6 bases). Trimming pared 7 bases from V and 0 bases from J, leaving 6 bases between. From germline, CDR1 is SNHLY and CDR2 FYNNEI. The CDR3 length is 12 residues. The chain's CDR3 is CASNRVNTEAFF. DNA of the CDR3: TGTGCCAGCAACAGGGTGAACACTGAAGCTTTCTTT.

This clonotype showed up just a few times. The gene calls are TRBV6-2 or TRBV6-3 and TRBJ2-1; D is undetermined. This CDR3 has 13 amino acids. The germline V and J ends were trimmed by 2 bases and 11 bases, with 13 bases remaining between them. CDR1 is MNHEY, CDR2 SVGEGT, per germline. The CDR3 loop is CASSYVLRTQQFF. CDR3 nucleotides: TGTGCCAGCAGTTACGTTTTGAGGACCCAGCAGTTCTTC.

This sequence joins TRBV4-3 and TRBJ2-1; D uncertain. The CDR3 extends over 17 amino acids. The ends were cut back, 0 bases at V and 3 bases at J, with 15 bases in the middle. Germline V gene data show CDR1 as LGHNA and CDR2 as YSLEER. The CDR3 region is CASSQDWALMNYNEQFF. CDR3 nucleotide sequence: TGCGCCAGCAGCCAAGATTGGGCCTTAATGAACTACAATGAGCAGTTCTTC.

The CDR3 sequence is CASRNRDAHYGANVLTF. In DNA, the CDR3 is TGTGCCAGCAGAAATCGGGACGCTCACTATGGGGCCAACGTCCTGACTTTC. V usage is TRBV28 and J usage is TRBJ2-6; D tentatively fits TRBD1 or TRBD2 (5 bases each). Germline V gene sequence: CDR1 MDHEN, CDR2 SYDVKM. V was clipped by 6 bases and J by 3 bases, with 18 bases between them. CDR3 length equals 17 residues. The variable domain in full, completed from reference TRBV28 and TRBJ2-6, reads DVKVTQSSRYLVKRTGEKVFLECVQDMDHENMFWYRQDPGLGLRLIYFSYDVKMKEKGDIPEGYSVSREKKERFSLILESASTNQTSMYLCASRNRDAHYGANVLTFGAGSRLTVL.

This clonotype was detected a few times. V and J are TRBV20-1 and TRBJ1-2; 10 bases fit TRBD1. Germline V gene lookup returns CDR1 DFQATT and CDR2 SNEGSKA (reference sequence). The junction had 7 bases not matched to a gene; V was cut back by 4 bases and J by 2 bases. There are 15 residues in the CDR3. The CDR3 loop reads CSATRPGQGNYGYTF. In DNA, the CDR3 is TGCAGTGCTACCAGACCGGGACAGGGGAACTATGGCTACACCTTC.

On this clonotype: Compared with germline, one end of the junction differs, possibly owing to a read error. The chain employs TRBV12-5 and TRBJ2-3, with D possibly being TRBD1 (6 bases). This CDR3 contains 15 residues. CDR1 is LGHNT and CDR2 is FRNRAP in the germline V gene. CDR3 protein: CASGFWDTRTDAQYF. The CDR3 region has the DNA TGTGCTAGTGGTTTTTGGGACACCCGCACAGATGCGCAGTATTTT.

The gene calls are TRBV4-3 and TRBJ2-5, with D uncertain. The germline CDR1 and CDR2 sequences are LGHNA and YSLEER. CDR3 size: 13 residues. The V end lost 3 bases, the J end lost 4 bases, and 9 bases lay between the germline ends. This chain's CDR3 is CASSQEHGETQYF. The CDR3 bases are TGCGCCAGCAGCCAGGAACACGGAGAGACCCAGTACTTC.

The chain combines TRBV6-2 or TRBV6-3 with TRBJ1-5; D may be TRBD1 (5 bases). V lost 5 bases and J 3 bases, leaving 11 bases between the germline ends. This CDR3 is 14 amino acids long. In germline, CDR1 is MNHEY, CDR2 SVGEGT. The DNA for the CDR3 is TGTGCCAGCAGTACACGACAGATCAATCAGCCCCAGCATTTT. It yields the protein CASSTRQINQPQHF.

This clonotype was picked up many times. V and J are TRBV12-3 or TRBV12-4 and TRBJ2-4; D is possibly TRBD1 or TRBD2 (5 bases each). Trimming stripped 10 bases from V and 3 bases from J, with 13 bases between. This CDR3 has 13 amino acids. CDR3 nucleotide sequence: TGTGCCACCACAGGAGGTCACAAAAACATTCAGTACTTC. It encodes CATTGGHKNIQYF.

The CDR3 sequence: CASSLAGQGYQETQYF. CDR3 DNA sequence: TGTGCCAGCAGCTTAGCAGGACAGGGGTACCAAGAGACCCAGTACTTC. The chain links TRBV7-2 to TRBJ2-5; TRBD1 agrees at 9 bases. V shed 0 bases, J shed 0 bases, and the junction held 2 bases outside the gene matches. This CDR3 contains 16 residues. Germline CDR1 is SGHTA and CDR2 is FQGNSA.

The CDR3 DNA sequence: TGTGCCAGCAGCCAAGATAGAACGGACCAGTACTTC. Its protein product is CASSQDRTDQYF. This chain joins TRBV4-2 and TRBJ2-5; D is uncertain. The CDR3 length is 12 residues. Germline CDR1 LGHNA, CDR2 YNFKEQ. Trimming took off 0 bases at V and 10 bases at J, with 9 bases between the two ends.

A word on this clonotype: A much bigger clone sits one base away, suggesting this may be a read error. The chain combines TRBV9 with TRBJ1-1; no definite D call. The CDR3 sequence is 13 residues long. Trimming removed 1 base from V and 1 base from J, with 5 bases in between. The V gene's germline CDR1 is SGDLS and CDR2 YYNGEE. The CDR3 is CASSVQPNTEAFF. The CDR3 coding sequence is TGTGCCAGCAGCGTACAGCCGAACACTGAAGCTTTCTTT.

V and J are TRBV6-6 and TRBJ1-2, with D perhaps TRBD1 (6 bases). CDR1 and CDR2 from the germline V gene are MNHNY and SVGAGI (reference sequence). Trimming removed 10 bases at V and 4 bases at J, with 19 bases between. This CDR3 is 14 amino acids long. CDR3 nucleotide sequence: TGTGCCATAGGACAGCCCGGGTTCCTCTATGGCTACACCTTC. Translating gives CAIGQPGFLYGYTF.

This clonotype was seen more than once but under ten times. The junction and the germline gene differ at one end; a read error may be behind it. CDR3 bases: TGTGCCAGCTCGCAAACAGACACCGGGGAGCTGTTTTTT. Translating gives CASSQTDTGELFF. The rearrangement joins TRBV5-1 to TRBJ2-2; D call uncertain. Germline V gives CDR1 SGHRS, CDR2 YFSETQ. The CDR3 consists of 13 residues.

This chain joins TRBV7-8 and TRBJ2-1, with 7 bases identical to TRBD2. The J segment lost 7 bases and the V segment lost 6 bases, leaving 12 bases of the junction unmatched. The CDR3 runs to 15 residues. CDR1 is SGHVS, CDR2 FQNEAQ, per germline. DNA for the CDR3: TGTGCCAGCAGACCGATGGCCGGGAGGAGGAATGAGCAGTTCTTC. Encoded protein: CASRPMAGRRNEQFF.

This clonotype was seen a few times. The J gene is TRBJ2-7, the V gene TRBV27, with no clear D. The V end was cut by 0 bases, the J end by 3 bases, with 12 bases between. The CDR3 has 15 residues. Germline loops: CDR1 MNHEY, CDR2 SMNVEV (reference sequence). The CDR3 sequence: CASSLSFPRYYEQYF. Here the CDR3 DNA reads TGTGCCAGCAGTTTATCGTTTCCCCGGTACTACGAGCAGTACTTC.

This rearrangement joins TRBV29-1 to TRBJ1-1, with a tentative D call TRBD1 (6 bases). The CDR3 is 13 residues long. Germline CDR1 SQVTM, CDR2 ANQGSEA. Trimming took off 6 bases at V and 3 bases at J, with 14 bases between the two ends. The CDR3 loop reads CSVQGFRDTEAFF. The CDR3 DNA reads as TGCAGCGTACAGGGTTTTCGGGACACTGAAGCTTTCTTT.

This sequence joins TRBV20-1 and TRBJ2-7; 10 bases map to TRBD1. Per germline, CDR1 DFQATT and CDR2 SNEGSKA (reference sequence). This CDR3 is built from 16 residues. V was clipped by 7 bases and J by 1 base; unmatched bases: 13. CDR3 sequence (DNA): TGCAGTGTCCAGACAGGGGGCCCTTACCTGTCCTACGAGCAGTACTTC. Protein sequence: CSVQTGGPYLSYEQYF.

V usage is TRBV28 and J usage is TRBJ1-2; the D is unclear. The CDR3 covers 14 residues. Germline CDR1 is MDHEN and CDR2 is SYDVKM. The V gene lost 2 bases and the J gene lost 0 bases, with 7 bases spanning the gap. CDR3 DNA: TGTGCCAGCAGTTTACGAGTAGCTAACTATGGCTACACCTTC. Its protein is CASSLRVANYGYTF.

This clonotype showed up just a few times. The chain joins TRBV6-2 or TRBV6-3 to TRBJ2-6; 9 bases map to TRBD1. The V gene end was trimmed by 10 bases and the J gene end by 1 base; junction bases not matched to a gene: 11. In germline, CDR1 is MNHEY, CDR2 SVGEGT. The CDR3 is made up of 17 amino acids. This chain's CDR3 is CATQTTGGRSGANVLTF. The CDR3 nucleotides read TGTGCCACCCAGACCACAGGGGGCAGGTCTGGGGCCAACGTCCTGACTTTC.

The chain joins TRBV7-2 to TRBJ2-1, with D hard to call. V lost 3 bases, J lost 0 bases, and 9 bases lay in between. Germline V gene data show CDR1 as SGHTA and CDR2 as FQGNSA. This CDR3 contains 15 residues. Here the CDR3 DNA reads TGTGCCAGCAGCTTCACAGAGAACTCCTACAATGAGCAGTTCTTC. Translated, it gives CASSFTENSYNEQFF.

Comment on this clonotype: This sequence may be a read error, since a much larger clone differs from it by one base. This chain connects TRBV20-1 to TRBJ2-5; no reliable D call. This CDR3 has 17 residues. The ends were cut back, 3 bases at V and 2 bases at J, with 22 bases in the middle. Germline V gives CDR1 DFQATT, CDR2 SNEGSKA (reference sequence). The CDR3 DNA sequence: TGCAGTGCTAGTTCGGGCGGAAGAACTGGATCACAAGAGACCCAGTACTTC. Amino acid sequence: CSASSGGRTGSQETQYF.

The rearrangement links TRBV5-1 to TRBJ2-5; no clear D gene. CDR1 is SGHRS, CDR2 YFSETQ, per germline. CDR3 length: 18 residues. The V and J ends lost 3 bases and 0 bases respectively, with 21 bases between them. In DNA form, the CDR3 reads TGCGCCAGCAGCTCTCAACCAGTAGGGTCCAAATACCAAGAGACCCAGTACTTC. Residues: CASSSQPVGSKYQETQYF.

The J gene is TRBJ2-5, the V gene TRBV10-3, with 16 bases aligning to TRBD2. This CDR3 has 16 amino acids. V dropped 10 bases and J dropped 2; count of bases not matched to a gene: 7. Germline lookup yields CDR1 ENHRY and CDR2 SYGVKD. The CDR3 nucleotides read TGTGCCACCGCGGGACTAGCGGGGGGGCTACAAGAGACCCAGTACTTC. It yields the protein CATAGLAGGLQETQYF.

This clonotype was seen only a few times. J is TRBJ1-4 and V is TRBV4-2, with D perhaps matching TRBD1 (5 bases). CDR3 size: 15 residues. Germline-derived CDR1 and CDR2 are LGHNA and YNFKEQ. Deletions cut 0 bases from V and 6 bases from J, with 11 bases between. The CDR3 protein is CASSQDGGGDEKLFF. The CDR3 DNA reads TGTGCCAGCAGCCAAGATGGGGGAGGCGATGAAAAACTGTTTTTT.